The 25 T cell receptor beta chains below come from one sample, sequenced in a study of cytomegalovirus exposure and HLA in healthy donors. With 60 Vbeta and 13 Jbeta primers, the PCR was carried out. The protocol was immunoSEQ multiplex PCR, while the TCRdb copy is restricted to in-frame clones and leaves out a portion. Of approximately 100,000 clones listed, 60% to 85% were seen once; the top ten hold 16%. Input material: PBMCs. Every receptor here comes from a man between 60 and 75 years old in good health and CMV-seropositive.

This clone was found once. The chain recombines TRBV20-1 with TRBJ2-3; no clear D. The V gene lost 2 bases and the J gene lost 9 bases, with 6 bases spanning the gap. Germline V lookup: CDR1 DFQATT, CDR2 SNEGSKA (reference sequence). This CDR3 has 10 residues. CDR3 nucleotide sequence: TGCAGTGCTAGATCCATGACGCAGTATTTT. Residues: CSARSMTQYF.

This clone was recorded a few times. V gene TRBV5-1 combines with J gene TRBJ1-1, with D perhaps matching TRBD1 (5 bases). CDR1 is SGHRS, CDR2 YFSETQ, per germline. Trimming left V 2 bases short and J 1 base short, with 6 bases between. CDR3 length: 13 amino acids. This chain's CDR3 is CASSFTGNTEAFF. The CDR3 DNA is TGCGCCAGCAGCTTCACAGGGAACACTGAAGCTTTCTTT.

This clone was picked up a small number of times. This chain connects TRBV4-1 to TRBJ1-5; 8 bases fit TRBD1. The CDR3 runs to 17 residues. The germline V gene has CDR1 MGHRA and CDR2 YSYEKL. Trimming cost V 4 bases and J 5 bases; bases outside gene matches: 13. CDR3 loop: CASSPQGAPGGYQPQHF. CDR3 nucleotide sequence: TGCGCCAGCAGCCCGCAGGGGGCCCCTGGAGGGTATCAGCCCCAGCATTTT.

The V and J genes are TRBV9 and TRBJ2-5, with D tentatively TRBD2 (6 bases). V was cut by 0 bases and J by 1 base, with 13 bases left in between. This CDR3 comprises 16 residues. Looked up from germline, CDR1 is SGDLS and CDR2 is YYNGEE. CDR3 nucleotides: TGTGCCAGCAGCGTAGCGACTAGGTCATCCCAAGAGACCCAGTACTTC. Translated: CASSVATRSSQETQYF.

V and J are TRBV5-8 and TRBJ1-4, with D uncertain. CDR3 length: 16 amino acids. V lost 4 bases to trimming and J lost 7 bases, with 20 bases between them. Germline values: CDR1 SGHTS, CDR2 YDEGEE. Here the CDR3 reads CASSRGKSNAAEKLFF. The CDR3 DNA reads TGTGCCAGCAGCCGGGGTAAATCAAATGCTGCTGAAAAACTGTTTTTT. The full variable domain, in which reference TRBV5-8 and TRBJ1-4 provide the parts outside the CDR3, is EAGVTQSPTHLIKTRGQQATLRCSPISGHTSVYWYQQALGLGLQFLLWYDEGEERNRGNFPPRFSGRQFPNYSSELNVNALELEDSALYLCASSRGKSNAAEKLFFGSGTQLSVL.

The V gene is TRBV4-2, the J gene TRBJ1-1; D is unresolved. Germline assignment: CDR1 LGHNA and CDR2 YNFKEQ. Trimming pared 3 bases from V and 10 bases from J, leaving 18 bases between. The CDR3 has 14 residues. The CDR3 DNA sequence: TGTGCCAGCAGCCATGCAGTCGGCCCCACGGGAGCTTTCTTT. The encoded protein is CASSHAVGPTGAFF.

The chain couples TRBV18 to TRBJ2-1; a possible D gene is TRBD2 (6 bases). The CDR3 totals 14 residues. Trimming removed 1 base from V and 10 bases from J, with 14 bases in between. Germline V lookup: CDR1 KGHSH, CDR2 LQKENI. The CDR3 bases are TGTGCCAGCTCACCACTCAAGGACTACGGGGAGCAGTTCTTC. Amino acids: CASSPLKDYGEQFF. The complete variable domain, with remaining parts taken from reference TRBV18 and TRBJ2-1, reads NAGVMQNPRHLVRRRGQEARLRCSPMKGHSHVYWYRQLPEEGLKFMVYLQKENIIDESGMPKERFSAEFPKEGPSILRIQQVVRGDSAAYFCASSPLKDYGEQFFGPGTRLTVL.

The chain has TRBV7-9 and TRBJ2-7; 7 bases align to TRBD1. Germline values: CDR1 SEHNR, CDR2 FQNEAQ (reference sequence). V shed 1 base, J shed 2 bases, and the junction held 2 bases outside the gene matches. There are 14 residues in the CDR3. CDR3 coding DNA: TGTGCCAGCAGCTTAGAGGGGGCGGCCTACGAGCAGTACTTC. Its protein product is CASSLEGAAYEQYF.

CDR3 amino acids: CASSRGGALGNIQYF. The CDR3 DNA is TGTGCCAGCAGCCGGGGGGGCGCCCTGGGAAACATTCAGTACTTC. The gene calls are TRBV11-1 and TRBJ2-4; 8 bases line up with TRBD2. V trimming: 5 bases; J trimming: 6 bases; junction bases outside the gene matches: 9. The CDR3 has 15 amino acids. CDR1 and CDR2 (germline): SGHAT, FQDESV (reference sequence). The variable domain in full, completed from reference TRBV11-1 and TRBJ2-4, reads EAEVAQSPRYKITEKSQAVAFWCDPISGHATLYWYRQILGQGPELLVQFQDESVVDDSQLPKDRFSAERLKGVDSTLKIQPAELGDSAMYLCASSRGGALGNIQYFGAGTRLSVL.

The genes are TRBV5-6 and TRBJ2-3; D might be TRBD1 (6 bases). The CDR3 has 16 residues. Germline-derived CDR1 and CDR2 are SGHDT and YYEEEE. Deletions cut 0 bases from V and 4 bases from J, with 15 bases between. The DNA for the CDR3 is TGTGCCAGCAGCTTGGAGCTGGACAGAGACCCAGATACGCAGTATTTT. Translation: CASSLELDRDPDTQYF.

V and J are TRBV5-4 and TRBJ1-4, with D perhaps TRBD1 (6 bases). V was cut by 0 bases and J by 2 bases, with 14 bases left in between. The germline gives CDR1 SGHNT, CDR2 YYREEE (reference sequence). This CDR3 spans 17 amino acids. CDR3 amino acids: CASSLGQGFRTNEKLFF. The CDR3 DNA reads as TGTGCCAGCAGCTTGGGTCAGGGGTTCCGTACTAATGAAAAACTGTTTTTT.

CDR3 coding DNA: TGTGCCTGGAGGCCGACAGGGGGAAGTTCACCCCTCCACTTT. It specifies CAWRPTGGSSPLHF. The V call is TRBV30, the J call TRBJ1-6; TRBD1 agrees at 9 bases. The CDR3 spans 14 residues. V lost 3 bases, J lost 9 bases, and 6 bases stayed unmatched. Germline loops: CDR1 GTSNPN, CDR2 SVGIG (reference sequence).

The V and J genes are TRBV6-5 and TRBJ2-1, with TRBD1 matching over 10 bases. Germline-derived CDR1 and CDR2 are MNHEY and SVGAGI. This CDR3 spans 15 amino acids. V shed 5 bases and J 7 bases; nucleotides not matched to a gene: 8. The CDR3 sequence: CASSPTGGYGNEQFF. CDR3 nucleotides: TGTGCCAGCAGTCCGACAGGGGGCTACGGGAATGAGCAGTTCTTC.

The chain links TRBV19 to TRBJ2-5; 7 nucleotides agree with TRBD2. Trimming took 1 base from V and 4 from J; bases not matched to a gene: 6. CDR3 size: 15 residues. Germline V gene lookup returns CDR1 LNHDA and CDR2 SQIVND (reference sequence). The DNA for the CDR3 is TGTGCCAGTAGTATAGGACCCTGGGGGGGAGAGACCCAGTACTTC. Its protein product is CASSIGPWGGETQYF.

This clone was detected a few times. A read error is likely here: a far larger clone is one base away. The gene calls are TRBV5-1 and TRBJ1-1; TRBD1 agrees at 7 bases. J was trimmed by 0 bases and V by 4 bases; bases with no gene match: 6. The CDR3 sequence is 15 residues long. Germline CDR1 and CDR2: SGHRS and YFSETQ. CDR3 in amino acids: CASSLQTGLNTEAFF. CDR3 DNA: TGCGCCAGCAGCCTCCAGACAGGGTTGAACACTGAAGCTTTCTTT.

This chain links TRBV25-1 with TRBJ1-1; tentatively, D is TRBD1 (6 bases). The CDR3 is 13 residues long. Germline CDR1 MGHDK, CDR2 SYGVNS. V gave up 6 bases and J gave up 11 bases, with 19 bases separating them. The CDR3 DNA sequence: TGTGCCAGCAGCATGGGGGCATCTTTTCGGGCTTTCTTT. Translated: CASSMGASFRAFF.

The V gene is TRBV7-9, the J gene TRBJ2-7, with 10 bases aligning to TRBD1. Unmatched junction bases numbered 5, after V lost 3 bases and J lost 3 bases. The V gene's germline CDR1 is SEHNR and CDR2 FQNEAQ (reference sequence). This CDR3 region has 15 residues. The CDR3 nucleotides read TGTGCCAGCAGCTTCAGGACAGGGGGGGACTACGAGCAGTACTTC. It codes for CASSFRTGGDYEQYF.

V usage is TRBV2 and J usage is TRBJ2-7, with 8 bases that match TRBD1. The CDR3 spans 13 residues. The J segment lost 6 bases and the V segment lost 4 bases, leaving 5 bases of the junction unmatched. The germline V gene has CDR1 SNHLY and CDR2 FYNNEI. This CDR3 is CASSGQGIGEQYF. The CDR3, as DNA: TGTGCCAGCAGTGGACAGGGGATCGGCGAGCAGTACTTC.

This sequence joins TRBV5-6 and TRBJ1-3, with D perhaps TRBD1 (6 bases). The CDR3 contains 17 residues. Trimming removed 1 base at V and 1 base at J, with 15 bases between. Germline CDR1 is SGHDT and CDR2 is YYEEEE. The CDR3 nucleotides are TGTGCCAGCAGCTTGCCTGACAGGTGGGGATCTGGAAACACCATATATTTT. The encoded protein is CASSLPDRWGSGNTIYF.

The CDR3: CASSPRETYEQYF. CDR3 in DNA: TGTGCCAGCTCACCTCGGGAAACCTACGAGCAGTACTTC. The chain recombines TRBV18 with TRBJ2-7, with D maybe TRBD2 (5 bases). Germline V CDR1 and CDR2: KGHSH, LQKENI. V lost 3 bases, J lost 2 bases, and 8 bases lay in between. The CDR3 totals 13 residues. The variable domain in full, with the rest retrieved from reference TRBV18 and TRBJ2-7, is NAGVMQNPRHLVRRRGQEARLRCSPMKGHSHVYWYRQLPEEGLKFMVYLQKENIIDESGMPKERFSAEFPKEGPSILRIQQVVRGDSAAYFCASSPRETYEQYFGPGTRLTVT.

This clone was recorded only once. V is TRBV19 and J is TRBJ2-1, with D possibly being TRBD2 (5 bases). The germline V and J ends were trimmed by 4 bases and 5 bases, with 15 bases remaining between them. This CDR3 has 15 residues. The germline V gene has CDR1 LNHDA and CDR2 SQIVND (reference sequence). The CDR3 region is CASSNSPLRDNEQFF. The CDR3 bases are TGTGCCAGTAGTAATAGCCCCCTGCGGGACAATGAGCAGTTCTTC. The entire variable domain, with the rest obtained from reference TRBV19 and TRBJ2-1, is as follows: DGGITQSPKYLFRKEGQNVTLSCEQNLNHDAMYWYRQDPGQGLRLIYYSQIVNDFQKGDIAEGYSVSREKKESFPLTVTSAQKNPTAFYLCASSNSPLRDNEQFFGPGTRLTVL.

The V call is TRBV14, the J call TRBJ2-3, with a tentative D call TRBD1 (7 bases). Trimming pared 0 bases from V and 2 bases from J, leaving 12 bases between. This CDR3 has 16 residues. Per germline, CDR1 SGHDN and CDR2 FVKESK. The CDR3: CASSQDFRGDTDTQYF. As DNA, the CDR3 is TGTGCCAGCAGCCAAGATTTCAGGGGGGACACAGATACGCAGTATTTT.

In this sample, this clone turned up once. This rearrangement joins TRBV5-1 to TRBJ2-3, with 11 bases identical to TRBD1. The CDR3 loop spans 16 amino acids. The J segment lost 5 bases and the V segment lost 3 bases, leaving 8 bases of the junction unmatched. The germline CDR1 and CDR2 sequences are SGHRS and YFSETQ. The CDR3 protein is CASSSAGTGGVDTQYF. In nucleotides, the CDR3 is TGCGCCAGCAGCTCGGCCGGGACAGGGGGAGTAGATACGCAGTATTTT.

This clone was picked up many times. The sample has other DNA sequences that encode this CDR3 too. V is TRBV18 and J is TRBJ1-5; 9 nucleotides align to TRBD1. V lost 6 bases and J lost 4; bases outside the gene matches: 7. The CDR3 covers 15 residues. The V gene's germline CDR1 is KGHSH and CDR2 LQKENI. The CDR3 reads CASSPDRGGNQPQHF. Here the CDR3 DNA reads TGTGCCAGCTCCCCGGACAGGGGAGGAAATCAGCCCCAGCATTTT.

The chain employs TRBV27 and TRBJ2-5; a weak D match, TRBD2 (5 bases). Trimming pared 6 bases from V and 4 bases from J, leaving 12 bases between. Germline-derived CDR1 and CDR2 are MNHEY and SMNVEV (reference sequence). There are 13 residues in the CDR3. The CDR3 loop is CASRALEVETQYF. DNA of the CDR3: TGTGCCAGCAGGGCACTGGAGGTAGAGACCCAGTACTTC.